This T cell receptor (beta chain) was retrieved from a study of shared clonotypes between healthy human individuals. The length of the CDR3 is 14 residues. The V gene lost 4 bases and the J gene lost 4 bases, with 13 bases spanning the gap. The germline V gene encodes CDR1 SGHAT and CDR2 FQNNGV. Replicate PCRs run on sorted subsets employed 200 ng DNA, roughly 30,000 T cell genomes. Assay: immunoSEQ multiplex PCR; the TCRdb copy retains only in-frame clones and omits some. The repertoire holds roughly 1 million clones, roughly 75% seen once, with about 1.5% in the top ten. The sample taken for sequencing was memory CD4+ T cells sorted from blood. The subset: CD45RA-negative fraction. The clonotype originates from a man aged 18-30 years in good health. The chain links TRBV11-2 to TRBJ1-1; D ambiguous. The chain's CDR3 is CASSSHPSITEAFF. For the CDR3, the DNA is TGTGCCAGCAGCTCCCACCCCTCAATCACTGAAGCTTTCTTT. Together with reference TRBV11-2 and TRBJ1-1, the CDR3 gives the full variable domain: EAGVAQSPRYKIIEKRQSVAFWCNPISGHATLYWYQQILGQGPKLLIQFQNNGVVDDSQLPKDRFSAERLKGVDSTLKIQPAKLEDSAVYLCASSSHPSITEAFFGQGTRLTVV.